This TCR beta chain originates from a study of PD-1 blockade in classical Hodgkin lymphoma. Whole-study results and caveats: Possible causes of repertoire differences, disease activity or prior therapy, remain undefined.

TCRdb keeps only in-frame clones here, not all; method: immunoSEQ multiplex PCR. The data contain around 35,000 clones, just over 85% of them singletons. Relapses following autologous stem cell transplantation were seen in all patients, with brentuximab vedotin exposure varying. Classification of best responses gave complete response, partial response or progressive disease. Note on this clone: Antigen unknown.

Germline V gives CDR1 SGHVS, CDR2 FNYEAQ. V lost 3 bases to trimming and J lost 1 base; unmatched junction nucleotides: 6. The CDR3 covers 16 residues. The sequenced sample was peripheral blood mononuclear cells (PBMCs), obtained before the second cycle of nivolumab. The rearrangement uses TRBV7-6 and TRBJ2-3; 8 nucleotides align to TRBD2. This clonotype originated in a human donor with classical Hodgkin lymphoma. Here the CDR3 DNA reads TGTGCCAGCAGCTTGACAGCGGGAGAAGGCACAGATACGCAGTATTTT. Translating gives CASSLTAGEGTDTQYF.